Following are 26 T cell receptor beta chains from one sample sequenced in a study of neurological immune-mediated disorders. TCRdb reanalysed the 5' RACE reads using MiXCR and keeps one entry per CDR3 protein. Found here are some 38,000 distinct CDR3 sequences, 3% to 4.5% of them singletons; the top ten hold under 2.5%. Sequencing used PBMCs. The receptors stem from a man aged 25-45 years with multiple sclerosis.

This clonotype was seen a handful of times. V usage is TRBV5-1 and J usage is TRBJ1-1; no clear D gene. Germline CDR1 is SGHRS and CDR2 is YFSETQ. The CDR3 runs to 13 residues. Trimming took off 4 bases at V and 4 bases at J, with 11 bases between the two ends. The CDR3 sequence is CASSAEGSTEAFF. CDR3 DNA: TGCGCCAGCAGCGCGGAAGGAAGCACTGAAGCTTTCTTT.

With respect to this clonotype: Possible read error: a much larger clone is one base away. V usage is TRBV6-1 and J usage is TRBJ2-3; D call uncertain. CDR3 length equals 10 residues. Germline V lookup: CDR1 MNHNS, CDR2 SASEGT. CDR3 sequence: CANSIPKVYF. CDR3 nucleotides: TGTGCCAACAGTATCCCCAAAGTGTATTTT.

This clonotype was detected many times. V usage is TRBV7-2 and J usage is TRBJ2-2; 7 nucleotides agree with TRBD1. Germline CDR1 is SGHTA and CDR2 is FQGNSA. Trimming took 1 base from V and 4 from J; bases not matched to a gene: 0. The CDR3 runs 14 residues. The CDR3 DNA follows: TGTGCCAGCAGCTTAGGGGACAGCACCGGGGAGCTGTTTTTT. Its protein product is CASSLGDSTGELFF.

This clonotype was detected ten times or more. The rearrangement joins TRBV5-6 to TRBJ2-7; weak D call: TRBD2 (5 bases). The germline V and J ends were trimmed by 3 bases and 12 bases, with 19 bases remaining between them. The CDR3 loop spans 13 amino acids. Germline assignment: CDR1 SGHDT and CDR2 YYEEEE. CDR3 sequence (DNA): TGTGCCAGCAGCTCCAGACCGTTCGGGAAGTGGTACTTC. Its protein is CASSSRPFGKWYF.

The sample holds many counts of this clonotype. The J gene is TRBJ2-7, the V gene TRBV2, with 12 bases lining up with TRBD1. The CDR3 extends over 16 amino acids. Germline V lookup: CDR1 SNHLY, CDR2 FYNNEI. Losses at the gene ends were 11 bases for V and 1 base for J; bases not matched to a gene: 12. DNA of the CDR3: TGTGCCGGGGGAGAGCCGGGACAGGGGGCGTCCTACGAGCAGTACTTC. Amino acids: CAGGEPGQGASYEQYF.

There are many counts of this clonotype. The chain combines TRBV7-3 with TRBJ2-5, with 8 positions matching TRBD1. The germline gives CDR1 SGHTA, CDR2 FQGTGA. The V and J ends lost 4 bases and 5 bases, in that order; junction bases with no gene match: 9. CDR3 length: 15 residues. Written as DNA, the CDR3 is TGTGCCAGCAGCTGGGGCAGGGGGCTCTATGAGACCCAGTACTTC. Its translation: CASSWGRGLYETQYF.

The rearrangement links TRBV5-8 to TRBJ2-2, with 7 bases aligning to TRBD2. Germline lookup yields CDR1 SGHTS and CDR2 YDEGEE. The junction had 3 bases not matched to a gene; V was cut back by 3 bases and J by 4 bases. The CDR3 loop spans 14 amino acids. Here the CDR3 DNA reads TGTGCCAGCAGCTGGCCGGGGGGCACCGGGGAGCTGTTTTTT. The encoded protein is CASSWPGGTGELFF. The full variable domain, with the rest looked up from reference TRBV5-8 and TRBJ2-2, is EAGVTQSPTHLIKTRGQQATLRCSPISGHTSVYWYQQALGLGLQFLLWYDEGEERNRGNFPPRFSGRQFPNYSSELNVNALELEDSALYLCASSWPGGTGELFFGEGSRLTVL.

Ten or more counts support this clonotype. The V gene is TRBV12-3 or TRBV12-4, the J gene TRBJ2-3; possibly TRBD2 for D (6 bases). The V end lost 3 bases, the J end lost 8 bases, and 21 bases lay between the germline ends. This CDR3 region has 16 residues. The CDR3 DNA reads TGTGCCAGCAGTTTTCTGACCGGGGGACGCGGTGGTACGCAGTATTTT. Encoded protein: CASSFLTGGRGGTQYF.

This clonotype was recorded a few times. The chain recombines TRBV10-1 with TRBJ2-2; D is undetermined. The CDR3 has 13 amino acids. The V end was cut by 6 bases, the J end by 4 bases, with 9 bases between. Germline CDR1 is WNHNN and CDR2 is SYGVQD (reference sequence). The CDR3 coding sequence is TGCGCCAGCAGGGCGGCAACCACCGGGGAGCTGTTTTTT. Its translation is CASRAATTGELFF.

The chain couples TRBV20-1 to TRBJ2-7; D gene ambiguous. Trimming took off 0 bases at V and 4 bases at J, with 4 bases between the two ends. Germline lookup yields CDR1 DFQATT and CDR2 SNEGSKA (reference sequence). The CDR3 is made up of 11 amino acids. In nucleotides, the CDR3 is TGCAGTGCTAGAGATGGTTACGAGCAGTACTTC. Protein sequence: CSARDGYEQYF.

This clonotype occurred many times. The gene calls are TRBV4-1 and TRBJ2-5; perhaps TRBD2 as D (7 bases). Germline CDR1 MGHRA, CDR2 YSYEKL. CDR3 length: 14 amino acids. V dropped 0 bases and J dropped 4 bases, with 9 bases sitting between them. The CDR3, as DNA: TGCGCCAGCAGCCAAGAGAGGGGGGGAGAGACCCAGTACTTC. It yields the protein CASSQERGGETQYF.

Only a few counts were recorded for this clonotype. This rearrangement joins TRBV20-1 to TRBJ2-7; 8 bases match TRBD1. Germline CDR1 reads DFQATT; CDR2 reads SNEGSKA (reference sequence). The V and J ends lost 2 bases and 1 base, in that order; junction bases with no gene match: 4. This CDR3 contains 14 residues. CDR3 DNA: TGCAGTGCTAGACCAGGACAGGGTTCCTACGAGCAGTACTTC. Its translation is CSARPGQGSYEQYF.

This clonotype was counted at least ten times. The chain joins TRBV24-1 to TRBJ2-2; tentatively, D is TRBD1 (7 bases). Germline V lookup: CDR1 KGHDR, CDR2 SFDVKD. The CDR3 is made up of 15 amino acids. Deletions cut 9 bases from V and 1 base from J, with 14 bases between. The CDR3, as DNA: TGTGCCACCCAGGCGGGACAGCTGAACACCGGGGAGCTGTTTTTT. Its translation: CATQAGQLNTGELFF.

This clonotype showed up many times. The chain joins TRBV12-5 to TRBJ1-4; the D is unclear. Germline CDR1 and CDR2: LGHNT and FRNRAP. The CDR3 loop spans 13 amino acids. V was cut by 1 base and J by 6 bases, with 6 bases left in between. The chain's CDR3 is CASGLAGDEKLFF. The CDR3 DNA follows: TGTGCTAGTGGTTTGGCAGGAGATGAAAAACTGTTTTTT.

In this sample, this clonotype turned up many times. As DNA, the CDR3 is TGTGCCAGCAGCTTAGGTGTTACAGCCATGAGACCCCTCCACTTT. Protein sequence: CASSLGVTAMRPLHF. The gene calls are TRBV7-2 and TRBJ1-6; D gene uncertain. CDR1 is SGHTA and CDR2 is FQGNSA in the germline V gene. The CDR3 consists of 15 residues. Trimming left V 1 base short and J 12 bases short, with 16 bases between.

The sample holds a few counts of this clonotype. The gene calls are TRBV3-1 and TRBJ2-5; D is uncertain. The ends were cut back, 3 bases at V and 5 bases at J, with 10 bases in the middle. CDR3 length: 13 residues. The germline V gene has CDR1 LGHDT and CDR2 YNNKEL (reference sequence). The CDR3 spells CASSHQMEETQYF. The DNA of the CDR3 is TGTGCCAGCAGCCACCAAATGGAGGAGACCCAGTACTTC.

Many counts were recorded for this clonotype. The chain uses TRBV30 and TRBJ2-1; 7 bases align to TRBD2. The germline CDR1 and CDR2 sequences are GTSNPN and SVGIG (reference sequence). Trimming at V came to 2 bases and at J to 7 bases, leaving 2 bases not matched to a gene. The CDR3 extends over 12 amino acids. The CDR3 region has the DNA TGTGCCTGGAGTCCTAGCGGAAATGAGCAGTTCTTC. It yields the protein CAWSPSGNEQFF.

This clonotype was found many times. The chain links TRBV6-5 to TRBJ1-2, with no clear D. Trimming took off 4 bases at V and 4 bases at J, with 16 bases between the two ends. The CDR3 extends over 15 amino acids. Germline V gives CDR1 MNHEY, CDR2 SVGAGI. The CDR3 region is CASSSALTPTYGYTF. CDR3 DNA sequence: TGTGCCAGCAGTTCGGCCCTGACTCCTACCTATGGCTACACCTTC.

In its sample, this clonotype was seen many times. The chain couples TRBV7-6 to TRBJ1-1; the D is unclear. Trimming shortened V by 3 bases and J by 1 base, and 6 bases separated the two germline ends. The germline CDR1 and CDR2 sequences are SGHVS and FNYEAQ. This CDR3 has 13 amino acids. CDR3 sequence: CASSFSKNTEAFF. The CDR3, as DNA: TGTGCCAGCAGCTTCTCTAAGAACACTGAAGCTTTCTTT. The full variable domain, its missing parts supplied by reference TRBV7-6 and TRBJ1-1, is GAGVSQSPRYKVTKRGQDVALRCDPISGHVSLYWYRQALGQGPEFLTYFNYEAQQDKSGLPNDRFSAERPEGSISTLTIQRTEQRDSAMYRCASSFSKNTEAFFGQGTRLTVV.

This clonotype was seen ten or more times. V and J are TRBV5-1 and TRBJ2-1; D is unclear. The CDR3 sequence is 13 residues long. CDR1 and CDR2 from the germline V gene are SGHRS and YFSETQ. Trimming pared 0 bases from V and 9 bases from J, leaving 10 bases between. The CDR3: CASSLVTEAEQFF. Here the CDR3 DNA reads TGCGCCAGCAGCTTGGTAACAGAGGCTGAGCAGTTCTTC.

This clonotype was observed many times. The CDR3: CASSVQGGSREQFF. CDR3 DNA sequence: TGCGCCAGCAGTGTCCAGGGGGGATCCAGGGAGCAGTTCTTC. The V and J genes are TRBV10-1 and TRBJ2-1, with D maybe TRBD1 (7 bases). The V end lost 4 bases, the J end lost 10 bases, and 17 bases lay between the germline ends. Germline CDR1 WNHNN, CDR2 SYGVQD (reference sequence). The CDR3 is 14 amino acids.

This clonotype was observed many times. CDR3 amino acids: CSGVGTGGLYQPQHF. In nucleotides, the CDR3 is TGCAGTGGGGTTGGGACAGGGGGTTTGTATCAGCCCCAGCATTTT. The V gene is TRBV20-1, the J gene TRBJ1-5; 11 bases map to TRBD1. The CDR3 spans 15 residues. The J segment lost 5 bases and the V segment lost 7 bases, leaving 10 bases of the junction unmatched. The germline V gene has CDR1 DFQATT and CDR2 SNEGSKA (reference sequence).

The table lists this clonotype with many counts. The chain is built from TRBV5-1 and TRBJ2-3; 7 bases agree with TRBD1. This CDR3 is 15 amino acids long. Germline V CDR1 and CDR2: SGHRS, YFSETQ. The V segment lost 4 bases and the J segment 6 bases; nucleotides outside the gene matches: 11. The CDR3 coding sequence is TGCGCCAGCAGCCTAGGACAGGCAGTGTGGGATACGCAGTATTTT. It translates to CASSLGQAVWDTQYF.

By share, this clonotype counts as medium-sized (0.01 to 0.1%). This chain connects TRBV29-1 to TRBJ2-2; D may be TRBD2 (7 bases). Trimming left V 3 bases short and J 0 bases short, with 11 bases between. Germline V gene data show CDR1 as SQVTM and CDR2 as ANQGSEA. The length of the CDR3 is 15 residues. CDR3 coding DNA: TGCAGCGTTGATCCGGGGGGCGCGAACACCGGGGAGCTGTTTTTT. Translation gives CSVDPGGANTGELFF.

This clonotype occurred many times. The chain couples TRBV20-1 to TRBJ2-7; D is possibly TRBD2 (5 bases). Germline loops: CDR1 DFQATT, CDR2 SNEGSKA (reference sequence). V lost 3 bases and J lost 2, with 17 bases in between. The CDR3 runs 15 residues. The CDR3 DNA reads TGCAGTGCTAGGGTAACTCGGGGTACTCCCTACGAGCAGTACTTC. Translating gives CSARVTRGTPYEQYF.

This clonotype turned up a few times. The genes are TRBV6-2 or TRBV6-3 and TRBJ1-5; D ambiguous. CDR1 and CDR2 from the germline V gene are MNHEY and SVGEGT. The length of the CDR3 is 13 residues. V was clipped by 2 bases and J by 6 bases, with 8 bases between them. Written as DNA, the CDR3 is TGTGCCAGCAGTTACGCCCAAACTCAGCCCCAGCATTTT. Protein: CASSYAQTQPQHF.